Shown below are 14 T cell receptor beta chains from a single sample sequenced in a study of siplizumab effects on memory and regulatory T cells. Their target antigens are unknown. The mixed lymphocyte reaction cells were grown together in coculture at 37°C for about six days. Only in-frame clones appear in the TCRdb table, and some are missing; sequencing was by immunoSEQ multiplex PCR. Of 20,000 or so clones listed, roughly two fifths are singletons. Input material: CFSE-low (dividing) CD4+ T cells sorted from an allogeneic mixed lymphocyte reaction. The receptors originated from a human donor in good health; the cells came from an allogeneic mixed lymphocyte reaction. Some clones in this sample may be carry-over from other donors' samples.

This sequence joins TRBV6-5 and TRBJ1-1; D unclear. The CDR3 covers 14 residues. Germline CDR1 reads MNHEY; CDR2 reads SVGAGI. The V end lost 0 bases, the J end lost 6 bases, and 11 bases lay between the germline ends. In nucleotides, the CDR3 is TGTGCCAGCAGTTACTCGAAAGGGAGGGCTGAAGCTTTCTTT. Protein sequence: CASSYSKGRAEAFF.

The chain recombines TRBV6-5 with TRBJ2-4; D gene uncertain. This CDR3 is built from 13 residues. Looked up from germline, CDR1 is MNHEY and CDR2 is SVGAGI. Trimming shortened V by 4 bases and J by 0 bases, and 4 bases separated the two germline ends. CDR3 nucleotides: TGTGCCAGCAGTTCCTTAGCCAAAAACATTCAGTACTTC. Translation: CASSSLAKNIQYF.

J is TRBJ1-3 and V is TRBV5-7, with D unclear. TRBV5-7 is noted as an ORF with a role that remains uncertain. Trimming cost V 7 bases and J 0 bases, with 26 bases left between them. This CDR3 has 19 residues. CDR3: CASGPSTPLSGYSGNTIYF. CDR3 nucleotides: TGTGCCAGCGGACCATCGACTCCCCTTTCAGGCTACTCTGGAAACACCATATATTTT.

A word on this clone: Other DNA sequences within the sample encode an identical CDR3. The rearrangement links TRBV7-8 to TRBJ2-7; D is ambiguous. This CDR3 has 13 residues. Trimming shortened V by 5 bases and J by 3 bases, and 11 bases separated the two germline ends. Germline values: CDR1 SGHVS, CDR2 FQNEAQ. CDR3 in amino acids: CASSLYPDYEQYF. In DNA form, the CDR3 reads TGTGCCAGCAGCCTATATCCGGACTACGAGCAGTACTTC.

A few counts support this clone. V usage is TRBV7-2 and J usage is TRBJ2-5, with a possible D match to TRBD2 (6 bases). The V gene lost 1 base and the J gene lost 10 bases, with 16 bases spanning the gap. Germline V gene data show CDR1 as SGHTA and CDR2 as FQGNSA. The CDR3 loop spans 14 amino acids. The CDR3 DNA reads TGTGCCAGCAGCTTAGTACTAGCAAGGAGGGACCAGTACTTC. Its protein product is CASSLVLARRDQYF.

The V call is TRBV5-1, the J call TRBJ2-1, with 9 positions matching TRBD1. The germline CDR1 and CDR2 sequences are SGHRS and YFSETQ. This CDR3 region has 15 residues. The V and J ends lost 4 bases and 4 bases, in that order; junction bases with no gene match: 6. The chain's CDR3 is CASSRGQGYYNEQFF. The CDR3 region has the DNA TGCGCCAGCAGCCGGGGACAGGGATATTACAATGAGCAGTTCTTC.

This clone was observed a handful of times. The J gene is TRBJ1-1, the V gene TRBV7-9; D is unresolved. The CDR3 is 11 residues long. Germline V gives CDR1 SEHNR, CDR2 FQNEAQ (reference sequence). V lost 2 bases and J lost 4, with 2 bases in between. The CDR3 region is CASSLFTEAFF. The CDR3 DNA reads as TGTGCCAGCAGCTTATTCACTGAAGCTTTCTTT.

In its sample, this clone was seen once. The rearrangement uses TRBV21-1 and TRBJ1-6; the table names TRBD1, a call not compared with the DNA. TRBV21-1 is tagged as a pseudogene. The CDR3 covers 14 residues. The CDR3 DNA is TGTGCCAGCAGCAAAGGTGGCAGAAATTCACCCCTCCACTTT. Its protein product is CASSKGGRNSPLHF.

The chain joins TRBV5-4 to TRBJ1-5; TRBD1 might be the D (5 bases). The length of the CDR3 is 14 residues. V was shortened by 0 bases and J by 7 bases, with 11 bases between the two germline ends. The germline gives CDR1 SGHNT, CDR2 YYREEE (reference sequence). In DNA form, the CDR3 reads TGTGCCAGCAGCTTGGCAGGTAGGGACCAGCCCCAGCATTTT. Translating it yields CASSLAGRDQPQHF.

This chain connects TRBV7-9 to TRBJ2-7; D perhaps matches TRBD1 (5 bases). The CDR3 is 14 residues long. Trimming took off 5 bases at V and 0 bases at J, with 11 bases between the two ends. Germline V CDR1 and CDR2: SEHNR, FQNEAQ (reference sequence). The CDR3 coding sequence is TGTGCCAGCAGCCCTGGGGCCAGCTCCTACGAGCAGTACTTC. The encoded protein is CASSPGASSYEQYF. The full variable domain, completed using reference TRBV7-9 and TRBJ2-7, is DTGVSQNPRHKITKRGQNVTFRCDPISEHNRLYWYRQTLGQGPEFLTYFQNEAQLEKSRLLSDRFSAERPKGSFSTLEIQRTEQGDSAMYLCASSPGASSYEQYFGPGTRLTVT.

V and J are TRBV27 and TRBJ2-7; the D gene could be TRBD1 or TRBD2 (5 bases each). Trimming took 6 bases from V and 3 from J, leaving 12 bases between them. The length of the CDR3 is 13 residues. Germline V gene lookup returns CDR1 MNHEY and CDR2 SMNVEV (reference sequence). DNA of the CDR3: TGTGCCAGCAGCCACGGGGCAGGCTACGAGCAGTACTTC. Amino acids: CASSHGAGYEQYF.

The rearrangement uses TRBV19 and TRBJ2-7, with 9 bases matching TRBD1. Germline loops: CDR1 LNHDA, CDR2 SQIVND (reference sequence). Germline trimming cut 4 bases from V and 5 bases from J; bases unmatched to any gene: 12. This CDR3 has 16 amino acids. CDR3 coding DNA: TGTGCCAGTAGTACCGTTCCGGGACAGGGCATCCACGAGCAGTACTTC. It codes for CASSTVPGQGIHEQYF.

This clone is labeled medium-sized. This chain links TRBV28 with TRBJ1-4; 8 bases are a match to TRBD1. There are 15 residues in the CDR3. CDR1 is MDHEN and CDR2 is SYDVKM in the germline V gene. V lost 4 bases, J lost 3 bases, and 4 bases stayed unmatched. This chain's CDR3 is CASSWQGASNEKLFF. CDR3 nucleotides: TGTGCCAGCAGTTGGCAGGGGGCTTCTAATGAAAAACTGTTTTTT.

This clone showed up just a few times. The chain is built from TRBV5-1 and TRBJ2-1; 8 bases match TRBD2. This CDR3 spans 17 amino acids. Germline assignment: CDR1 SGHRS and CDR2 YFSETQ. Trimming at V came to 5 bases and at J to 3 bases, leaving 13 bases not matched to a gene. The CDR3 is CASRRLAGLLGYNEQFF. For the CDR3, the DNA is TGCGCCAGCAGAAGGCTAGCGGGTCTTTTGGGCTACAATGAGCAGTTCTTC. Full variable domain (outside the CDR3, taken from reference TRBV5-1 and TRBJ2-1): KAGVTQTPRYLIKTRGQQVTLSCSPISGHRSVSWYQQTPGQGLQFLFEYFSETQRNKGNFPGRFSGRQFSNSRSEMNVSTLELGDSALYLCASRRLAGLLGYNEQFFGPGTRLTVL.